This T cell receptor delta chain derives from a study of gamma-delta chains in newborns, infants, children (dated by TCRdb to between 2018 and 2020). Regarding the research as a whole: According to the title of the study, polyclonal expansion of innate gammadelta T cells immediately after birth is driven by microbial exposure. How innate gammadelta T cell populations in human newborns were shaped by microbial exposure immediately after birth was investigated in the study.

The junction shows trimming of 0 bases on V and 0 bases on J, and the gene matches do not reach 6 bases of it. The CDR3, cysteine through phenylalanine, is 20 amino acids long. CDR3 DNA is the only sequence kept; it has 60 bases, read in frame from the first base. CDR1 and CDR2 are drawn from the germline V gene: GEAIGNYY, EKD. Sequenced on an Illumina MiSeq. After TCRdb called clones again from the public reads with CATT, rows with identical DNA were merged. Counted in this sample were roughly 4,400 delta-chain clones; over 30% of them appeared once. 13% to 15% of the sample comes from the top ten. This clone turned up a few times. The clone's antigen remains unknown. Base qualities were left out, and no much larger clone turns up one base away.

The sequence links TRDV2 to TRDJ3; 11 bases in the middle match TRDD3. Source material: blood. The receptor comes from a child who received the measles vaccine. The DNA sequence is given as TGTGCCTGTGACACCCCAAAGACTGGGGGATACTCCTGGGACACCCGACAGATGTTTTTC. Protein translation: CACDTPKTGGYSWDTRQMFF.